The T cell receptor beta chain under discussion was sequenced for a study of blood T cell repertoires in COVID-19. Seattle patient enrollment occurred during active infection, with longitudinal follow-up thereafter. How the authors handled the data: For nucleated cells, counts were estimated from reference gene primer amplification. TCRdb's table, derived via immunoSEQ multiplex PCR, lists solely in-frame clones and lacks some. V, J and clone size were drawn from that table, and D and trimming were deduced from the DNA. The table lists around 190,000 clones, about four fifths of them singletons. Trimming stripped 2 bases from V and 3 bases from J, with 6 bases between. The CDR3 is 13 residues long. The V gene's germline CDR1 is SGHAT and CDR2 FQNNGV.

The sample comprised peripheral blood. The TCR sequence derives from a woman aged 40 to 49 with COVID-19, enrolled during active disease. The chain carries TRBV11-2 and TRBJ2-3; D unresolved. The CDR3: CASSLIPTDTQYF. CDR3 DNA: TGTGCCAGCAGCTTAATTCCGACAGATACGCAGTATTTT.